This T cell receptor (beta chain) was profiled in a study of early T cells in non-severe SARS-CoV-2 infection. Across the study: Sequencing was performed on bulk RNA from unsorted whole blood, leaving chains unpaired.

Unique molecular identifiers were attached to individual cDNA molecules. One entry per CDR3 protein results from TCRdb running MiXCR on the 5' RACE reads. The sample has about 40,000 distinct CDR3 sequences, roughly 5% seen once. The CDR3 runs 17 residues. V was trimmed by 2 bases and J by 0 bases, leaving 11 bases between them. CDR1 and CDR2 from the germline V gene are MNHEY and SMNVEV (reference sequence). The sequence was obtained from an adult who was a healthcare worker with PCR-confirmed SARS-CoV-2 infection or an uninfected control (not recorded which). Material: whole blood. J is TRBJ1-6 and V is TRBV27; no firm D call. DNA for the CDR3: TGTGCCAGCAGTTTAACCCCTTCTAGCTCCTATAATTCACCCCTCCACTTT. This codes for CASSLTPSSSYNSPLHF.